Given below is one TCR beta chain in context. The sample belongs to a study of blood T cell repertoires in COVID-19. Study-level information: T cells, B-cell-depleted T cells, or PBMCs provided the cDNA or gDNA that served as material.

V trimming: 8 bases; J trimming: 2 bases; junction bases outside the gene matches: 10. The CDR3 spans 15 residues. The germline gives CDR1 MNHEY, CDR2 SVGAGI. Authors' processing steps: Cell counts per sample came from amplifying reference gene primers. Profiled with immunoSEQ multiplex PCR; TCRdb holds only in-frame clones, not every one. Clonal size and the V and J genes are those of that table, whereas D and trimming came from the DNA. The sample carries 130,000 to 150,000 clones, roughly 84% recorded once. The sample was peripheral blood. The TCR comes from a man aged 55 to 70 with active or convalescent COVID-19. The chain combines TRBV6-5 with TRBJ2-7; 9 bases are a match to TRBD1. The CDR3 sequence is CASDSSGTGTYEQYF. The CDR3 DNA reads as TGTGCCAGCGACTCATCCGGGACAGGGACCTACGAGCAGTACTTC.